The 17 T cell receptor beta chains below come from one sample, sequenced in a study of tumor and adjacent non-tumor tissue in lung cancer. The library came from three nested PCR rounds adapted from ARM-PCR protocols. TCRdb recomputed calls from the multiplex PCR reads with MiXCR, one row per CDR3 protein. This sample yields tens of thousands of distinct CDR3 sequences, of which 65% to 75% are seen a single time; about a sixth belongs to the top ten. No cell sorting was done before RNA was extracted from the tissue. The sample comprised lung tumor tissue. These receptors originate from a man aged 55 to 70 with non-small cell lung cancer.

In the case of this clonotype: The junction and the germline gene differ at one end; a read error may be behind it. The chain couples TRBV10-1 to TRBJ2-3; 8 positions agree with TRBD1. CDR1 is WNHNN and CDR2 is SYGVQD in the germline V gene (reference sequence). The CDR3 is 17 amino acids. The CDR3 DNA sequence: TGCGCCAGCAGTGACCCACTAGCAGGGGGCCTCACAGATACGCACTATTTT. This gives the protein CASSDPLAGGLTDTHYF.

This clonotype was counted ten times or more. The CDR3 sequence is CACATGFEQYF. The CDR3 DNA sequence: TGTGCCTGCGCCACAGGGTTCGAGCAGTACTTC. The rearrangement links TRBV30 to TRBJ2-7, with D perhaps matching TRBD1 (6 bases). Trimming took 6 bases from V and 6 from J, leaving 12 bases between them. The CDR3 has 11 amino acids. Germline-derived CDR1 and CDR2 are GTSNPN and SVGIG (reference sequence).

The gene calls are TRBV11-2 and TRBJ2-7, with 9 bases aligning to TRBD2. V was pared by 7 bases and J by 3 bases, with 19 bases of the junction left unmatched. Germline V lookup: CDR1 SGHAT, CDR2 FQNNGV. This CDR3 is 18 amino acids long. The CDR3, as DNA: TGTGCCAGCACCCGGACTAGCGTGAGGGCCAATAGCTACTACGAGCAGTACTTC. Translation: CASTRTSVRANSYYEQYF.

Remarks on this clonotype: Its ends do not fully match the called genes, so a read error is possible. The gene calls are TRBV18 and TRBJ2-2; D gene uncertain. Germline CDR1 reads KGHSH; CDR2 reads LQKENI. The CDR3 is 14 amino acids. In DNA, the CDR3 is TGTGCCAGCACACCGAACGCGAACACCGGGGAGCTGTTTTTT. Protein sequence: CASTPNANTGELFF. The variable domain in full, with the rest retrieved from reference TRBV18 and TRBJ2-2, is NAGVMQNPRHLVRRRGQEARLRCSPMKGHSHVYWYRQLPEEGLKFMVYLQKENIIDESGMPKERFSAEFPKEGPSILRIQQVVRGDSAAYFCASTPNANTGELFFGEGSRLTVL.

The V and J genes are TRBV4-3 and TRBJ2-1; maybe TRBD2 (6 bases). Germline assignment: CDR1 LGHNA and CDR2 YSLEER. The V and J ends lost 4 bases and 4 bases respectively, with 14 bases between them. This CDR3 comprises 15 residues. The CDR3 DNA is TGCGCCAGCAGCCGGTCTCCCGGAGGGTACAATGAGCAGTTCTTC. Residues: CASSRSPGGYNEQFF.

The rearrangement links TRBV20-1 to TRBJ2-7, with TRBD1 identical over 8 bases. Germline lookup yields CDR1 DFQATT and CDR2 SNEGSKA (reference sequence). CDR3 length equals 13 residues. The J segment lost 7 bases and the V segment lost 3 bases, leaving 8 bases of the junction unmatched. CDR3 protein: CSARYTGGWEQYF. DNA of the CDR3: TGCAGTGCTAGGTATACAGGGGGGTGGGAGCAGTACTTC.

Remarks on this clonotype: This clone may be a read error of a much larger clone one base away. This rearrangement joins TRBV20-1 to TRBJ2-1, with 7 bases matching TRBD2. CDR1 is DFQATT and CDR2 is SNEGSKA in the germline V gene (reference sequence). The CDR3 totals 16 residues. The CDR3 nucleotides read TGCTGTGCTAGAGAAGCGGGAATGAGCTCCTACAATGAGCAGTTCTTC. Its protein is CCAREAGMSSYNEQFF.

CDR3 protein: CASSGASGNGYEQYF. CDR3 nucleotide sequence: TGTGCCAGCAGTGGGGCGAGCGGTAATGGCTACGAGCAGTACTTC. V is TRBV28 and J is TRBJ2-7; D is tentatively TRBD1 or TRBD2 (5 bases each). Trimming removed 5 bases from V and 3 bases from J, with 17 bases in between. The CDR3 is 15 amino acids. Germline loops: CDR1 MDHEN, CDR2 SYDVKM.

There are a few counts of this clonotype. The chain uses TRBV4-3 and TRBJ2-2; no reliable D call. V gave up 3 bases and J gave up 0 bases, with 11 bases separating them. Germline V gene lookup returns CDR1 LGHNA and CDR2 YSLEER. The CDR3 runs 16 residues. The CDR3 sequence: CASSQYTGANTGELFF. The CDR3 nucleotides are TGCGCCAGCAGCCAGTACACGGGTGCGAACACCGGGGAGCTGTTTTTT.

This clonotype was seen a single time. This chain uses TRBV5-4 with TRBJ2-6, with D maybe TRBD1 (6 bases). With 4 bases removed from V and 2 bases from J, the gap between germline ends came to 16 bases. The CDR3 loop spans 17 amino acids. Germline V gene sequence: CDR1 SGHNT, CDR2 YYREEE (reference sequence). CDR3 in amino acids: CASSHRVHTPGANVLTF. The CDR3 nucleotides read TGTGCCAGCAGCCACAGGGTGCACACGCCTGGGGCCAACGTCCTGACTTTC.

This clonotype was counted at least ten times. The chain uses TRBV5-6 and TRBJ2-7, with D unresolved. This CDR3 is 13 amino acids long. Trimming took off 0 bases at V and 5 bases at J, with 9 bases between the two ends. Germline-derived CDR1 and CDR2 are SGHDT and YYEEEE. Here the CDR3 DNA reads TGTGCCAGCAGCTTGGGGTCCGAACACGAGCAGTACTTC. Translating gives CASSLGSEHEQYF.

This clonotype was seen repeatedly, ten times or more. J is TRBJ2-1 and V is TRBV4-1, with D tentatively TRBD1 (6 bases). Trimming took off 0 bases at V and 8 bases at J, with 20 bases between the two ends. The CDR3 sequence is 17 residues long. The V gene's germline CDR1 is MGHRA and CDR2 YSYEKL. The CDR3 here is CASSQDLGADSSDEQFF. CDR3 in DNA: TGCGCCAGCAGCCAAGATCTAGGGGCGGACAGTTCGGATGAGCAGTTCTTC.

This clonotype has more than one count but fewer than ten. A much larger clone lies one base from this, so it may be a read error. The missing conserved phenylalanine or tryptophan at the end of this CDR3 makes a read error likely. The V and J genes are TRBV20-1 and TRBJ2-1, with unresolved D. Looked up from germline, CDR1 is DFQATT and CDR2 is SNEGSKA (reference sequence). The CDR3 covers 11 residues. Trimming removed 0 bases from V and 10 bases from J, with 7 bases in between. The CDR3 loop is CSARDGAEQFV. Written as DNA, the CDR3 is TGCAGTGCTAGAGATGGAGCAGAGCAGTTCGTC.

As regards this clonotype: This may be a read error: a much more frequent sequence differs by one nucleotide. CDR3 DNA sequence: TGCAGTACTAGAATGCAGGGTGGCGGCTACACCTTC. Translating it yields CSTRMQGGGYTF. This chain joins TRBV20-1 and TRBJ1-2, with D maybe TRBD1 (5 bases). Germline V gives CDR1 DFQATT, CDR2 SNEGSKA (reference sequence). The CDR3 extends over 12 amino acids.

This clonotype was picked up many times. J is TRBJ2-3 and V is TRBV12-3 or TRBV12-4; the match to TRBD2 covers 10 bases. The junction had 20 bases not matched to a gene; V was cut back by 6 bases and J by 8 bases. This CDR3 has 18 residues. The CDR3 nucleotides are TGTGCCAGCAGCAACCCTAGCGGGGGACCCCAACAGAGGGGTACGCAGTATTTT. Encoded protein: CASSNPSGGPQQRGTQYF.

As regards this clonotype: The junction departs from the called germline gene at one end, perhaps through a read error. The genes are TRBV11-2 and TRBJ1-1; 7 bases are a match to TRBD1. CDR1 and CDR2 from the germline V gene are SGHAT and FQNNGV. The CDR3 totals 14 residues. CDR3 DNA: TGTGCCAGCAGCTTGGACAGGATGTACACTAAAGCCTTCTTT. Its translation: CASSLDRMYTKAFF.

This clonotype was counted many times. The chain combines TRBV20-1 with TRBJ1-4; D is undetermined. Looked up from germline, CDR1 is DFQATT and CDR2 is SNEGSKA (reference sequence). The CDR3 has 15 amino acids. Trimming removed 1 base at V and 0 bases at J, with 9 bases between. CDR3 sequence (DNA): TGCAGTGCTAGAGGGCCCCTCGCAACTAATGAAAAACTGTTTTTT. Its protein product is CSARGPLATNEKLFF.